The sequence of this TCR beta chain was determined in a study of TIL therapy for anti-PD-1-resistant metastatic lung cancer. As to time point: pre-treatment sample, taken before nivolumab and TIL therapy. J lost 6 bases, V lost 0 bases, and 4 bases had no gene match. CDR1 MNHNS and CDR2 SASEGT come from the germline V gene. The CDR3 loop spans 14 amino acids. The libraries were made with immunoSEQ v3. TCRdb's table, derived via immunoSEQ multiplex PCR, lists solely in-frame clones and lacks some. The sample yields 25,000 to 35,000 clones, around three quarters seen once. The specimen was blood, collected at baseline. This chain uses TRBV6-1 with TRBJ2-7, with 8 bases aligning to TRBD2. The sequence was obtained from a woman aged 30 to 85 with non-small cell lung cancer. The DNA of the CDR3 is TGTGCCAGCAGTGAAGCGGGGACTAGGAGCGAGCAGTACTTC. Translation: CASSEAGTRSEQYF.